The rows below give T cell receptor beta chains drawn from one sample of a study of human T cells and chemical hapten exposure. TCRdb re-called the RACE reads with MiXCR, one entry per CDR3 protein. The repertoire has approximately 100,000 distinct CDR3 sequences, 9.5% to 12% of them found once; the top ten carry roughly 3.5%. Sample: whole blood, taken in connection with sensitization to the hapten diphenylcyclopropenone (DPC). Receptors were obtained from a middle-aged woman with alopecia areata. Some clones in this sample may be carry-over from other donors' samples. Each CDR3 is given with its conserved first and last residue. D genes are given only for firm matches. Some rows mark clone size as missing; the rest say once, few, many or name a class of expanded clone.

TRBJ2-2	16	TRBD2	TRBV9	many	TGTGCCAGCAGCGCGGGACTAGCGGAAGGGACCGGGGAGCTGTTTTTT	CASSAGLAEGTGELFF
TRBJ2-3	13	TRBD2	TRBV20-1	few	TGCAGTGCGCGGGGGTCTAGCACAGATACGCAGTATTTT	CSARGSSTDTQYF
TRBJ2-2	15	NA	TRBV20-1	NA	TGCAGTGCTAGACGGACGAATGCGAACACCGGGGAGCTGTTTTTT	CSARRTNANTGELFF
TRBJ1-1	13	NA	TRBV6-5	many	TGTGCCAGCACAGGAACAGGCGGGACTGAAGCTTTCTTT	CASTGTGGTEAFF
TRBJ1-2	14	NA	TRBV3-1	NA	TGTGCCAGCAGCCAAGATCGACGGCCCTATGGCTACACCTTC	CASSQDRRPYGYTF
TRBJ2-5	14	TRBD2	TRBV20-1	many	TGCAGTGCTAGAGGACTAGCGGGGGGCGAGACCCAGTACTTC	CSARGLAGGETQYF
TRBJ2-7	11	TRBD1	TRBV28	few	TGTGCCTCAGGGGGAGACTACGAGCAGTACTTC	CASGGDYEQYF
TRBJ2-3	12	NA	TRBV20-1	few	TGCAGTGCTAGGAGGGACACAGATACGCAGTATTTT	CSARRDTDTQYF
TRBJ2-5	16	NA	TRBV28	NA	TGTGCCAGCAGTTTATGGGACCCTCGGGGAACTGAGACCCAGTACTTC	CASSLWDPRGTETQYF
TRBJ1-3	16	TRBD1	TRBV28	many	TGTGCCAGCAGTTTCACTGCGACAGGGTCTGGAAACACCATATATTTT	CASSFTATGSGNTIYF
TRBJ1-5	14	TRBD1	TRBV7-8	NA	TGTGCCAGCAGCGAAAGACAGGGGTATCAGCCCCAGCATTTT	CASSERQGYQPQHF
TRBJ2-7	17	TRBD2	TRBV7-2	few	TGTGCCAGCAGCCCCGGGACTAGCGGGGTCCTATCCTACGAGCAGTACTTC	CASSPGTSGVLSYEQYF
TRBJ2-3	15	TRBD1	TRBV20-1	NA	TGCAGTGCTAGCCAGGGGGCCTTCCCCACAGATACGCAGTATTTT	CSASQGAFPTDTQYF
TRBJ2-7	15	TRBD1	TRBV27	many	TGTGCCAGCAGTTTAGGACAGGGGAATTCCTACGAGCAGTACTTC	CASSLGQGNSYEQYF
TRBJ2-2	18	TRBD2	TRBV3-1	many	TGTGCCAGCAGCCAAGTTGTTAGCGGGGGGGCGAACACCGGGGAGCTGTTTTTT	CASSQVVSGGANTGELFF
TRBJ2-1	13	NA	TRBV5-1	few	TGCGCCAGCACGTTACCCTCCTACAATGAGCAGTTCTTC	CASTLPSYNEQFF
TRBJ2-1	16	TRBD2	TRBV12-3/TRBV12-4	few	TGTGCCAGCAGTTCTCTGGCTAGCGGGAGAGGGAATGAGCAGTTCTTC	CASSSLASGRGNEQFF
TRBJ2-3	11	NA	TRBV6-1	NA	TGTGCCAGCAGGGGTCTAGATACGCAGTATTTT	CASRGLDTQYF
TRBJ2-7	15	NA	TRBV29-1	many	TGCAGCGTCTCCTCGGTGGAGGGCGGGGTAGGGGAGCAGTACTTC	CSVSSVEGGVGEQYF
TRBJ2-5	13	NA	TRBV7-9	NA	TGTGCCAGCAGCTTAAGAAGTGTGGAGACCCAGTACTTC	CASSLRSVETQYF
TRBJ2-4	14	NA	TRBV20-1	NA	TGCAGTGCTAGAAATCCGGGGCCAGAAAACATTCAGTACTTC	CSARNPGPENIQYF
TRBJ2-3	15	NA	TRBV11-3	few	TGTGCCAGCAGCTCGCGGGGGACAAGCACAGATACGCAGTATTTT	CASSSRGTSTDTQYF
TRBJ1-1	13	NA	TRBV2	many	TGTGCCAGCAGTCAGGGGCGGAACACTGAAGCTTTCTTT	CASSQGRNTEAFF
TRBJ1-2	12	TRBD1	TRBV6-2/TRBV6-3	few	TGTGCCAGCAGTCAGACAGGGGATGGCTACACCTTC	CASSQTGDGYTF
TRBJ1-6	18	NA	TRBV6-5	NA	TGTGCCAGCAGACCATTAACAGGGCCTGTATCTTATAATTCACCCCTCCACTTT	CASRPLTGPVSYNSPLHF
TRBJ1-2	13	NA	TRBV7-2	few	TGTGCCAGCAGCTTGATGGGGGCGGATGGCTACACCTTC	CASSLMGADGYTF
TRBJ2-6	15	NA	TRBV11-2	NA	TGTGCCAGCAGCTTAGCGGGTGGGCGGGCCAACGTCCTGACTTTC	CASSLAGGRANVLTF
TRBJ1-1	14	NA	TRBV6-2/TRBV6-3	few	TGTGCCAGCATCAATGCGGGATTGAACACTGAAGCTTTCTTT	CASINAGLNTEAFF
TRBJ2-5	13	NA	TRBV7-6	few	TGTGCCAGCAGCTTCCCCTGGGGAGAGACCCAGTACTTC	CASSFPWGETQYF
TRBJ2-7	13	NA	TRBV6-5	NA	TGTGCCAGCAGTATCCCCGGCTCCTACGAGCAGTACTTC	CASSIPGSYEQYF
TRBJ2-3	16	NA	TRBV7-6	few	TGTGCCAGCAGCTTAATCCGGGTGGTCGGCACAGATACGCAGTATTTT	CASSLIRVVGTDTQYF
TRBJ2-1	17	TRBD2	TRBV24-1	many	TGTGCCACCAGTGATTTGGGACTAGCAAAGGGGTACAATGAGCAGTTCTTC	CATSDLGLAKGYNEQFF
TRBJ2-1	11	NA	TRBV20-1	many	TGCAGTGCTAGAGCGCGAAATGAGCAGTTCTTC	CSARARNEQFF
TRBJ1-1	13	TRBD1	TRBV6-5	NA	TGTGCCAGCAGCACCCCAGGGGGCACTGAAGCTTTCTTT	CASSTPGGTEAFF
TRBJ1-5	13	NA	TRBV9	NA	TGTGCCAGCAGCGTAGGGATTAGGGAGCCCCAGCATTTT	CASSVGIREPQHF
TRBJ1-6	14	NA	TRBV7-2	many	TGTGCCAGCAGCCCATCCAGGGTAAACTCACCCCTCCACTTT	CASSPSRVNSPLHF
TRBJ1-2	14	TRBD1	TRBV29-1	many	TGCAGCGTTGAAATAGTGGGACAGGGCTATGGCTACACCTTC	CSVEIVGQGYGYTF
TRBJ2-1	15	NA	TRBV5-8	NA	TGTGCCAGCAGCTTGGGGGTTGCCACTTCCGATGAGCAGTTCTTC	CASSLGVATSDEQFF
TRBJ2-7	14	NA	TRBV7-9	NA	TGTGCCAGCAGCTTATCGTCCAGGGGCAACGAGCAGTACTTC	CASSLSSRGNEQYF
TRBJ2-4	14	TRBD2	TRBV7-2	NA	TGTGCCAGCAGCCTATTAGCGGGGGAAAACATTCAGTACTTC	CASSLLAGENIQYF
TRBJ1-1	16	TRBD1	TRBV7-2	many	TGTGCCAGCAGCTTTACCCGGGACAGGGGGAGGGCTGAAGCTTTCTTT	CASSFTRDRGRAEAFF
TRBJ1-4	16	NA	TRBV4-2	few	TGTGCCAGCAGCCAAAACCCCGGGACGGGTAATGAAAAACTGTTTTTT	CASSQNPGTGNEKLFF
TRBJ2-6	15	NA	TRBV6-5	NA	TGTGCCAGCAGTTACTGGGAATCCGGGGCCAACGTCCTGACTTTC	CASSYWESGANVLTF
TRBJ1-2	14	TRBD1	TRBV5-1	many	TGCGCCAGCAGCTTGGGGAAGACAGGGGATGGCTACACCTTC	CASSLGKTGDGYTF
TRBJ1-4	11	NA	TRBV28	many	TGTGCCAGCAGTTTATCAGGGAGACTGTTTTTT	CASSLSGRLFF
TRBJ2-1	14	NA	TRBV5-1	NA	TGCGCCAGCAGCTCGGTGGGGTCCTCCAATGAGCAGTTCTTC	CASSSVGSSNEQFF
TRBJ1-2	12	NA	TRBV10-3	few	TGTGCCAGCCGACAGGTCATCTATGGCTACACCTTC	CASRQVIYGYTF
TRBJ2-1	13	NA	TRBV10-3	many	TGTGCCATCATGGGGACTGCTCTTGACGAGCAGTTCTTC	CAIMGTALDEQFF
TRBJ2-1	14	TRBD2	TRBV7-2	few	TGTGCCAGCAGCTTAGAGACTAGCCTTTCTGAGCAGTTCTTC	CASSLETSLSEQFF
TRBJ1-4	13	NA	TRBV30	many	TGTGCCTGGAGTGCCGAAGGGACCGGGGGACTGTTTTTT	CAWSAEGTGGLFF